Each of the 11 T cell receptor beta chains below was sequenced from the same sample in a study of blood T cell repertoires in COVID-19. Profiled with immunoSEQ multiplex PCR; TCRdb holds only in-frame clones, not every one. The sample lists a few hundred thousand clones, roughly nine tenths seen once, with 2.2% in the top ten. What was sequenced was peripheral blood. Receptors were obtained from a woman aged 50 to 65 who had recovered from COVID-19.

DNA of the CDR3: TGTGCCAGCAGCCCCCAGTCCCAGGGACTTAGCAATCAGCCCCAGCATTTT. This translates into CASSPQSQGLSNQPQHF. The chain links TRBV16 to TRBJ1-5, with D perhaps matching TRBD1 (5 bases). This CDR3 is built from 17 residues. Germline CDR1 is KGHSY and CDR2 is FQNENV. Deletions cut 4 bases from V and 0 bases from J, with 16 bases between.

This chain connects TRBV10-3 to TRBJ1-2; D unresolved. V was clipped by 4 bases and J by 5 bases, with 11 bases between them. Germline lookup yields CDR1 ENHRY and CDR2 SYGVKD. CDR3 size: 13 residues. CDR3 amino acids: CAISVSSRYGYTF. The CDR3 bases are TGTGCCATCAGTGTTTCGAGTCGATATGGCTACACCTTC.

This rearrangement joins TRBV19 to TRBJ2-7, with 11 bases fitting TRBD2. This CDR3 comprises 14 residues. The germline V gene has CDR1 LNHDA and CDR2 SQIVND (reference sequence). V was clipped by 8 bases and J by 5 bases; unmatched bases: 8. CDR3 protein: CASLLAGAANEQYF. CDR3 DNA sequence: TGTGCCAGTCTACTAGCGGGAGCTGCGAACGAGCAGTACTTC.

In its sample, this clone was seen a few times. The chain carries TRBV18 and TRBJ2-7; 7 bases agree with TRBD1. This CDR3 spans 15 amino acids. Germline CDR1 is KGHSH and CDR2 is LQKENI. Germline trimming cut 1 base from V and 1 base from J; bases unmatched to any gene: 4. CDR3 residues: CASSPRTGASYEQYF. DNA of the CDR3: TGTGCCAGCTCACCACGGACAGGAGCGTCCTACGAGCAGTACTTC.

The chain is built from TRBV6-2 or TRBV6-3 and TRBJ1-4, with 8 bases matching TRBD1. The length of the CDR3 is 15 residues. Germline V gene data show CDR1 as MNHEY and CDR2 as SVGEGT. Trimming cost V 4 bases and J 6 bases; bases outside gene matches: 7. For the CDR3, the DNA is TGTGCCAGCAGTTTCAGGGGGCGAAGGGATGAAAAACTGTTTTTT. Amino acids: CASSFRGRRDEKLFF.

V usage is TRBV6-2 or TRBV6-3 and J usage is TRBJ2-2, with no clear D. CDR1 is MNHEY, CDR2 SVGEGT, per germline. The CDR3 loop spans 11 amino acids. The V gene lost 6 bases and the J gene lost 9 bases, with 8 bases spanning the gap. CDR3 nucleotide sequence: TGTGCCAGCAGCTCCCCCAGGGAGCTGTTTTTT. Translating it yields CASSSPRELFF.

The V and J genes are TRBV3-1 (or the pseudogene TRBV3-2) and TRBJ1-3; D is perhaps TRBD1 (5 bases). The ends were cut back, 1 base at V and 3 bases at J, with 13 bases in the middle. Germline V CDR1 and CDR2: LGHDT, YNNKEL (reference sequence). The CDR3 has 16 residues. CDR3 bases: TGTGCCAGCAGCCAAGGCCTGGCGGGGGTTGGAAACACCATATATTTT. It encodes CASSQGLAGVGNTIYF.

As regards this clone: The same CDR3 arises from other DNA sequences in this sample as well. This chain links TRBV15 with TRBJ2-5, with 7 bases lining up with TRBD2. V shed 3 bases and J 1 base; nucleotides not matched to a gene: 5. There are 15 residues in the CDR3. Germline V gene lookup returns CDR1 LNHNV and CDR2 YYDKDF (reference sequence). The CDR3 here is CATSREGGSQETQYF. The DNA of the CDR3 is TGTGCCACCAGCAGGGAAGGCGGGAGCCAAGAGACCCAGTACTTC.

This sequence joins TRBV5-6 and TRBJ1-5, with a tentative D call TRBD1 (5 bases). CDR3 length equals 15 residues. The germline gives CDR1 SGHDT, CDR2 YYEEEE. V was cut by 2 bases and J by 3 bases, with 12 bases left in between. The CDR3 protein is CASSLATGLNQPQHF. In nucleotides, the CDR3 is TGTGCCAGCAGCTTAGCTACAGGTCTCAATCAGCCCCAGCATTTT.

The rearrangement links TRBV29-1 to TRBJ2-7, with D maybe TRBD1 (6 bases). This CDR3 is built from 14 residues. Trimming removed 5 bases at V and 5 bases at J, with 19 bases between. Germline loops: CDR1 SQVTM, CDR2 ANQGSEA. The DNA for the CDR3 is TGCAGCGTTCTAGCTAGGGGGATAAGGGACGAGCAGTACTTC. The encoded protein is CSVLARGIRDEQYF.

In DNA form, the CDR3 reads TGCGCCAGAGTGGACAGGGAGATCACTGAAGCTTTCTTT. It yields the protein CARVDREITEAFF. The V call is TRBV10-1, the J call TRBJ1-1, with 8 bases matching TRBD1. Germline V gives CDR1 WNHNN, CDR2 SYGVQD (reference sequence). J gave up 4 bases and V 9 bases, and 7 bases lay outside the gene matches. This CDR3 region has 13 residues.